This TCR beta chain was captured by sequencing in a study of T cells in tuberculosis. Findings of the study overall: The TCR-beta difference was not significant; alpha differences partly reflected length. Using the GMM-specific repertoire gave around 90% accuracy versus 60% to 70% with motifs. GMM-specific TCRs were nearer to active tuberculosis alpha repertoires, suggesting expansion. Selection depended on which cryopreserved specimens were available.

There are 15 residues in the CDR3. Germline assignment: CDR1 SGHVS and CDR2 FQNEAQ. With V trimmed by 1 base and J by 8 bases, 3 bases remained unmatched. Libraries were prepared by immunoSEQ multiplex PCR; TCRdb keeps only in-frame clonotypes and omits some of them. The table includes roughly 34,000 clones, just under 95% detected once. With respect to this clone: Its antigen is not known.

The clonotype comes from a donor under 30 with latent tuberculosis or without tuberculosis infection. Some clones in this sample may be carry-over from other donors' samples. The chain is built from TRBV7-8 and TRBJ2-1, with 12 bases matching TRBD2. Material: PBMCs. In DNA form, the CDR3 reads TGTGCCAGCAGCTTAGGGACTAGCGGGATGTATGAGCAGTTCTTC. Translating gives CASSLGTSGMYEQFF. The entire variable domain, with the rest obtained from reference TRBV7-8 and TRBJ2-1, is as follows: GAGVSQSPRYKVAKRGQDVALRCDPISGHVSLFWYQQALGQGPEFLTYFQNEAQLDKSGLPSDRFFAERPEGSVSTLKIQRTQQEDSAVYLCASSLGTSGMYEQFFGPGTRLTVL.